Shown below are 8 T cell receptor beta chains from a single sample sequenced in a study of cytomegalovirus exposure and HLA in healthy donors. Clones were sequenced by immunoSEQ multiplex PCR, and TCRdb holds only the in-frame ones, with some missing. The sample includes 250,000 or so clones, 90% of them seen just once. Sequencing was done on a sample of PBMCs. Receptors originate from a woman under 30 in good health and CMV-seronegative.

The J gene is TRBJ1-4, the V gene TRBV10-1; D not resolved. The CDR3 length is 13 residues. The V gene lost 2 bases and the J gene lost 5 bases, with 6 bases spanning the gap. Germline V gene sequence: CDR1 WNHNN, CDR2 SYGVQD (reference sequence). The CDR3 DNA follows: TGCGCCAGCAGTGAGAACCTAAATGAAAAACTGTTTTTT. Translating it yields CASSENLNEKLFF.

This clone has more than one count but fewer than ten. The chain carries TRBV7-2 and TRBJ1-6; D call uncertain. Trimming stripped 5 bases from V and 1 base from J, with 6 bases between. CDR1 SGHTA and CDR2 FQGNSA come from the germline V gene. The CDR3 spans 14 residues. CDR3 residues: CASSGLSYNSPLHF. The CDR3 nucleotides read TGTGCCAGCAGCGGACTGTCCTATAATTCACCCCTCCACTTT.

CDR3 DNA sequence: TGTGCCAGCAGTGAAGTGTCAGGGGCGTCCTACGAGCAGTACGTC. Residues: CASSEVSGASYEQYV. V usage is TRBV6-1 and J usage is TRBJ2-7; D may be TRBD1 (6 bases). The CDR3 sequence is 15 residues long. The germline V gene encodes CDR1 MNHNS and CDR2 SASEGT. V dropped 1 base and J dropped 1 base, with 11 bases sitting between them.

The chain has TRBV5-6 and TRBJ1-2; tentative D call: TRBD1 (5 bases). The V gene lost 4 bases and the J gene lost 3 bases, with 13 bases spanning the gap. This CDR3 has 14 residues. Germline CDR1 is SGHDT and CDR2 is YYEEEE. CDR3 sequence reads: CASSVDGGDYGYTF. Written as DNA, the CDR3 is TGTGCCAGCAGCGTCGATGGGGGGGACTATGGCTACACCTTC.

The CDR3, as DNA: TGTGCCACCAGCAGGGGAACTAGCTCCGGGGAGCTGTTTTTT. As protein: CATSRGTSSGELFF. This chain uses TRBV15 with TRBJ2-2; TRBD2 is a possible D gene (6 bases). Trimming removed 3 bases from V and 6 bases from J, with 11 bases in between. Germline lookup yields CDR1 LNHNV and CDR2 YYDKDF (reference sequence). This CDR3 comprises 14 residues.

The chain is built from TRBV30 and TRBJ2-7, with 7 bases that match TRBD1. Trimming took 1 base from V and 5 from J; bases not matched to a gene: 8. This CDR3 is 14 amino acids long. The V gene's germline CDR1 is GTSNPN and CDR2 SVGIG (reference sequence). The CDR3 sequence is CAWSATGIGDEQYF. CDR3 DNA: TGTGCCTGGAGTGCGACAGGGATTGGGGACGAGCAGTACTTC.

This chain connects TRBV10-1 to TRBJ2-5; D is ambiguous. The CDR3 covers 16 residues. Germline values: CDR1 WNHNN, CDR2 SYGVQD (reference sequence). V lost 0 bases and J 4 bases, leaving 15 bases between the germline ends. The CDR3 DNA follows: TGCGCCAGCAGTGAGTCGAGAGGCGGCCGTGGAGAGACCCAGTACTTC. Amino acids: CASSESRGGRGETQYF.

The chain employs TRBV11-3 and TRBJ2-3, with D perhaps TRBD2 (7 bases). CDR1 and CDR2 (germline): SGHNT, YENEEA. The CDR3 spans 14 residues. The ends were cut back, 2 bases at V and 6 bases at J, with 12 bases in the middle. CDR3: CASSLFGGHDTQYF. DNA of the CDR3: TGTGCCAGCAGCTTATTCGGGGGGCATGATACGCAGTATTTT.